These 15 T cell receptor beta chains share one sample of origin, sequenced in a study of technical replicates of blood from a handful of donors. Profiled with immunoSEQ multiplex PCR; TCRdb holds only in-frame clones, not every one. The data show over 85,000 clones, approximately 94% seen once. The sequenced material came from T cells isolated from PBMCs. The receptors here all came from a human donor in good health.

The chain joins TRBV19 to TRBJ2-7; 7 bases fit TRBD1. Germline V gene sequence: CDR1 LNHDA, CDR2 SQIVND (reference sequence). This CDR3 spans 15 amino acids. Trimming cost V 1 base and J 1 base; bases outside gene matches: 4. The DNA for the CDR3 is TGTGCCAGTAGTATAGCTAGGGGGCCTTCCTACGAGCAGTACTTC. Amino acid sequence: CASSIARGPSYEQYF.

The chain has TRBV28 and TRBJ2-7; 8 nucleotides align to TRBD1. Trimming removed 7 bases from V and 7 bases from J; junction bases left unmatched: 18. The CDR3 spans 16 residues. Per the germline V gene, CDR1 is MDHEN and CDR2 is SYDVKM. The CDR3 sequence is CASTSLSPGQAEEQYF. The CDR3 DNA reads TGTGCCAGCACCTCTTTGAGCCCGGGACAGGCCGAAGAGCAGTACTTC.

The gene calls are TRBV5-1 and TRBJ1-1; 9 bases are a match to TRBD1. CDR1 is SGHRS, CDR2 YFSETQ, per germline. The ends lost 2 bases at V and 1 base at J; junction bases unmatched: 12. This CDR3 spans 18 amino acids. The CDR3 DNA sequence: TGCGCCAGCAGCTTTGCCGGGACAGGGTTTGCCGCGAACACTGAAGCTTTCTTT. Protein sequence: CASSFAGTGFAANTEAFF. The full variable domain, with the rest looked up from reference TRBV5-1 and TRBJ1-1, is KAGVTQTPRYLIKTRGQQVTLSCSPISGHRSVSWYQQTPGQGLQFLFEYFSETQRNKGNFPGRFSGRQFSNSRSEMNVSTLELGDSALYLCASSFAGTGFAANTEAFFGQGTRLTVV.

The CDR3 coding sequence is TGTGCCAGCAGCCCCGGAGGGGCTGAAGCTTTCTTT. Translation: CASSPGGAEAFF. This chain connects TRBV11-3 to TRBJ1-1, with D perhaps matching TRBD1 (5 bases). V was shortened by 5 bases and J by 6 bases, with 10 bases between the two germline ends. The CDR3 spans 12 residues. CDR1 and CDR2 from the germline V gene are SGHNT and YENEEA.

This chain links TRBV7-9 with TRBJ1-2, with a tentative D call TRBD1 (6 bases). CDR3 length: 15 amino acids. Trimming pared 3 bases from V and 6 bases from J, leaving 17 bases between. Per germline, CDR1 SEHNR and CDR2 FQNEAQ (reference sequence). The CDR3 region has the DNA TGTGCCAGCAGCTTTGGTGGGGGCTGGGTAGATGGCTACACCTTC. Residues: CASSFGGGWVDGYTF.

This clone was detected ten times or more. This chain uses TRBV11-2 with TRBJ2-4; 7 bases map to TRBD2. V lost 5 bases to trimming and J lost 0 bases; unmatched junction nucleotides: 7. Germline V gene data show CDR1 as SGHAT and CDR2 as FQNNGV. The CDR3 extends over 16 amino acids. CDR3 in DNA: TGTGCCAGCAGCCCCCGGGACTATACAGCCAAAAACATTCAGTACTTC. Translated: CASSPRDYTAKNIQYF.

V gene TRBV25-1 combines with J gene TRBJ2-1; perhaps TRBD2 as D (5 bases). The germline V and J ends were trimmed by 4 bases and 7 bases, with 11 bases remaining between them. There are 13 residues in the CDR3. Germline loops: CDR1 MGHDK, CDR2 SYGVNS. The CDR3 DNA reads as TGTGCCAGCAGTGGGAGCGGTTGGAATGAGCAGTTCTTC. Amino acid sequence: CASSGSGWNEQFF.

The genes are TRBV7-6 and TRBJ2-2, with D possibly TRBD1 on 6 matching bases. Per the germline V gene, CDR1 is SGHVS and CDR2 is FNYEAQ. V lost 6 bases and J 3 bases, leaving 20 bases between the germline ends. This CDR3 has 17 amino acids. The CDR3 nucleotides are TGTGCCAGCAGGTTGGGGTCACGGGACACCTACACCGGGGAGCTGTTTTTT. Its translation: CASRLGSRDTYTGELFF.

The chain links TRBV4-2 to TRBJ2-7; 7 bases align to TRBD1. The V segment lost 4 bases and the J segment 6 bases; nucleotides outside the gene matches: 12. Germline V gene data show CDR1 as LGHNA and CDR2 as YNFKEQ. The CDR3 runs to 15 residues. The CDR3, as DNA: TGTGCCAGCAGCCCCACCCGGGACAGACCTGGCGAGCAGTACTTC. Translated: CASSPTRDRPGEQYF.

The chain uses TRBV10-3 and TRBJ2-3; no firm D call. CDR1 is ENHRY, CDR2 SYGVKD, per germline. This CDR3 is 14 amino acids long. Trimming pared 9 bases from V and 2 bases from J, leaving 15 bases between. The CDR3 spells CAINSMIDTDTQYF. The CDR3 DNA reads TGTGCCATTAATAGCATGATAGACACAGATACGCAGTATTTT.

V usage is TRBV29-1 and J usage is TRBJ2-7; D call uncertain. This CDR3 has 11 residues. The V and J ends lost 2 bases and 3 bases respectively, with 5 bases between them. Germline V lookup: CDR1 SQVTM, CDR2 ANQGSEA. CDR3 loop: CSVELGYEQYF. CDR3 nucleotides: TGCAGCGTTGAACTAGGCTACGAGCAGTACTTC.

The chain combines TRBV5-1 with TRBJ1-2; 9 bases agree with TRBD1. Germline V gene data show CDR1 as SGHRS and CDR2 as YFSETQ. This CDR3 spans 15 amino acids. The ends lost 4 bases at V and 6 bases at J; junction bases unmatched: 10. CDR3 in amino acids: CASSDDRGVKDGYTF. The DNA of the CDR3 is TGCGCCAGCAGCGATGACAGGGGGGTTAAGGATGGCTACACCTTC.

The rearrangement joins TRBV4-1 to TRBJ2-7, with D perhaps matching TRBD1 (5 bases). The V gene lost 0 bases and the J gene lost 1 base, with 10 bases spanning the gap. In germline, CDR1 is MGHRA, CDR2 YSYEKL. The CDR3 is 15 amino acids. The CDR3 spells CASSQEVQGSYEQYF. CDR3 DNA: TGCGCCAGCAGCCAAGAAGTTCAGGGTTCCTACGAGCAGTACTTC.

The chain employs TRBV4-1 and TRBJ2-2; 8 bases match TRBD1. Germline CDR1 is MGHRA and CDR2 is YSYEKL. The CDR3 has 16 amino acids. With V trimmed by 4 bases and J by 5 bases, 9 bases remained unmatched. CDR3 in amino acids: CASSRRQGARTGELFF. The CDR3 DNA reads TGCGCCAGCAGCCGACGGCAGGGGGCGAGAACCGGGGAGCTGTTTTTT.

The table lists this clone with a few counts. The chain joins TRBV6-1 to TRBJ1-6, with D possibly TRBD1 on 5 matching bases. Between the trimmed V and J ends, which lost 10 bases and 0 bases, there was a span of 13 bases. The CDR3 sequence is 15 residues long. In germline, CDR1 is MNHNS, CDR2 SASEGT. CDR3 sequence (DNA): TGTGCCACACAGACTGACAGCTCCTATAATTCACCCCTCCACTTT. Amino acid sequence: CATQTDSSYNSPLHF.